This T cell receptor (beta chain) was documented in a study of blood T cells in healthy people across ages. Study-level results: When set beside aged donors, long-lived donors presented more naive CD4+ cells and higher diversity. Total diversity from one million sequenced T cells was likely underestimated. A roughly linear fall in TCR beta diversity per million T cells was seen with increasing age.

With a J-beta primer mix and a sample-barcoded 5' primer, a second PCR ran 7 to 11 cycles. Every molecule of cDNA carried a tag from a template-switch adaptor with 12 random nucleotides. TCRdb ran MiXCR on the 5' RACE reads and lists one entry per CDR3 protein. Among around 940,000 distinct CDR3 sequences listed, roughly 51% were seen once. This CDR3 region has 17 residues. Germline CDR1 MGHRA, CDR2 YSYEKL. Between the trimmed V and J ends, which lost 3 bases and 2 bases, there was a span of 18 bases. This clonotype has just a few counts. The antigen is not known. This TCR derives from a woman aged 60-70 years in good health. The chain employs TRBV4-1 and TRBJ2-3; D is perhaps TRBD1 or TRBD2 (5 bases each). The specimen was blood. The CDR3 loop is CASSHRGVGDHTDTQYF. The CDR3 DNA reads TGCGCCAGCAGCCATAGAGGGGTAGGGGACCACACAGATACGCAGTATTTT.